This is a list of T cell receptor beta chains from one sample in a study of blood T cell repertoires in COVID-19. Using immunoSEQ multiplex PCR, the repertoire was profiled, and TCRdb retains in-frame clones only, with some absent. The table includes around 78,000 clones, about three quarters detected once. Sequencing input: peripheral blood. The receptors were sampled from a human donor in a cohort sampled during active COVID-19. The CDR3 runs from the conserved cysteine through the conserved F or W. D genes are given only for firm matches. Clone size is not always given. Where it is, it says once, few, many or a class for expanded clones.

j_call clone_size d_call v_call cdr3_aa cdr3_nt
TRBJ1-2 NA TRBD1 TRBV11-2 CASSPSGTGVGGYTF TGTGCCAGCAGCCCGAGCGGGACAGGGGTCGGAGGCTACACCTTC
TRBJ1-3 once NA TRBV11-2 CASSLVQAGNTIYF TGTGCCAGCAGCTTAGTTCAAGCGGGTAACACCATATATTTT
TRBJ1-5 NA TRBD1 TRBV10-3 CAISPDRNGNQPQHF TGTGCCATCAGCCCGGACAGGAATGGCAATCAGCCCCAGCATTTT
TRBJ1-4 NA TRBD1 TRBV11-2 CASSLGRDRGRRGELFF TGTGCCAGCAGCTTAGGTCGCGACAGGGGGAGAAGGGGGGAACTGTTTTTT
TRBJ2-7 once TRBD2 TRBV9 CASSVSGLAGSEQYF TGTGCCAGCAGCGTTTCAGGACTAGCGGGCTCCGAGCAGTACTTC
TRBJ2-5 NA NA TRBV24-1 CATSDSRGSAETQYF TGTGCCACCAGTGACTCTAGAGGTTCTGCGGAGACCCAGTACTTC
TRBJ2-5 NA TRBD1 TRBV7-9 CASSYGTGGIETQYF TGTGCCAGCAGCTACGGGACAGGGGGCATAGAGACCCAGTACTTC
TRBJ2-5 NA NA TRBV5-1 CASSFWTVQETQYF TGCGCCAGCAGCTTCTGGACAGTCCAAGAGACCCAGTACTTC
TRBJ1-4 NA TRBD1 TRBV23-1 CASSRPFIGGTGDEKLFF TGCGCCAGCAGTCGACCTTTTATAGGGGGGACAGGGGATGAAAAACTGTTTTTT
TRBJ1-2 NA NA TRBV2 CASSAETYGYTF TGTGCCAGCAGTGCAGAGACTTATGGCTACACCTTC
TRBJ1-2 NA NA TRBV18 CASSPEGTYGYTF TGTGCCAGCTCACCTGAGGGAACCTATGGCTACACCTTC
TRBJ2-3 NA NA TRBV13 CASSLDSRSTDTQYF TGTGCCAGCAGCTTAGATAGCAGAAGCACAGATACGCAGTATTTT
TRBJ1-1 NA NA TRBV29-1 CAGVDTEAFF TGCGCGGGGGTTGACACTGAAGCTTTCTTT
TRBJ1-2 few NA TRBV18 CASSPQGMNYGYTF TGTGCCAGCTCACCGCAGGGGATGAACTATGGCTACACCTTC
TRBJ2-3 NA NA TRBV19 CASSIARGGTDTQYF TGTGCCAGTAGTATCGCCAGGGGAGGCACAGATACGCAGTATTTT
TRBJ1-2 NA TRBD1 TRBV15 CATSRGSPGQGYGYTF TGTGCCACCAGCAGGGGCTCGCCGGGACAGGGGTATGGCTACACCTTC
TRBJ1-4 NA NA TRBV3-1/TRBV3-2 CASSQGWQPLELFF TGTGCCAGCAGCCAAGGGTGGCAACCCCTCGAACTGTTTTTT
TRBJ1-2 few NA TRBV30 CAWSRQGNYGYTF TGTGCCTGGAGTAGGCAGGGGAACTATGGCTACACCTTC
TRBJ1-5 few TRBD1 TRBV30 CAWSVGQGASPNQPQHF TGTGCCTGGAGTGTTGGGCAGGGGGCATCCCCCAATCAGCCCCAGCATTTT
TRBJ1-1 few NA TRBV2 CASSEADRGTNTEAFF TGTGCCAGCAGTGAAGCGGATAGGGGGACGAACACTGAAGCTTTCTTT
TRBJ1-2 NA TRBD1 TRBV2 CASSVQGDYGYTF TGTGCCAGCAGTGTTCAGGGGGACTATGGCTACACCTTC
TRBJ2-7 NA TRBD1 TRBV6-5 CASSYGTGAPHEQYF TGTGCCAGCAGTTACGGGACAGGGGCCCCCCACGAGCAGTACTTC
TRBJ2-5 NA NA TRBV12-5 CASGLVTSGREETQYF TGTGCTAGTGGTTTGGTTACCTCGGGAAGGGAAGAGACCCAGTACTTC
TRBJ2-7 once NA TRBV9 CASSLPGGTYEQYF TGTGCCAGCAGCCTACCGGGGGGCACCTACGAGCAGTACTTC
TRBJ2-5 NA NA TRBV5-8 CASSLAWAGVISRQETQYF TGTGCCAGCAGCTTGGCTTGGGCAGGGGTGATTTCGCGTCAAGAGACCCAGTACTTC
TRBJ1-1 NA TRBD1 TRBV28 CASCGEGGRTPTEAFF TGTGCCAGCTGCGGGGAAGGGGGCCGCACGCCCACTGAAGCTTTCTTT